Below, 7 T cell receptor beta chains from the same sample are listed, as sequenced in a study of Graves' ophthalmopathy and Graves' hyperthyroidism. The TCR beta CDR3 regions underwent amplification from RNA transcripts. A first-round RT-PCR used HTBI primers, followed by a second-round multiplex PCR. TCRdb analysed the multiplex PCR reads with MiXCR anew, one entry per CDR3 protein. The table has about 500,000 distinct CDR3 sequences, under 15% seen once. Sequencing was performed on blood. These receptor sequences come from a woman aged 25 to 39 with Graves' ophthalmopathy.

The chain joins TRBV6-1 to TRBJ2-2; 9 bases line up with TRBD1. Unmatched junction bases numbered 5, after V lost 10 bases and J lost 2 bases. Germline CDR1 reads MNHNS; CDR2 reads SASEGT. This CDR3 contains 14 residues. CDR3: CATEGQGNTGELFF. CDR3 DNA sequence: TGTGCCACGGAGGGACAGGGAAACACCGGGGAGCTGTTTTTT.

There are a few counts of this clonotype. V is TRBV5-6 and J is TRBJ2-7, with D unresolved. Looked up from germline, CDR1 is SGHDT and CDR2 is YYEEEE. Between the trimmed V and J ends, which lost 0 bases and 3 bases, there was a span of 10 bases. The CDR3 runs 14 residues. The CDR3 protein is CASSLGPPNYEQYF. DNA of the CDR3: TGTGCCAGCAGCTTGGGACCGCCGAACTACGAGCAGTACTTC.

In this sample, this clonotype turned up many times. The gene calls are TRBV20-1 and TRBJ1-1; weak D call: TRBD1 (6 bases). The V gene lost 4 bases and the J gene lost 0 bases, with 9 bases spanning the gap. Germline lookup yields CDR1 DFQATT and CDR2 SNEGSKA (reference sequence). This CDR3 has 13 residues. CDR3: CSANRQVNTEAFF. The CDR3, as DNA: TGCAGTGCTAACCGACAGGTGAACACTGAAGCTTTCTTT.

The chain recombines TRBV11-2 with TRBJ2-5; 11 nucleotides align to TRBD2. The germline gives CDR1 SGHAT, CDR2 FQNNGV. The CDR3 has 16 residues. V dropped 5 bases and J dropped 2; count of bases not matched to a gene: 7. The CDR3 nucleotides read TGTGCCAGCAGCCGAGGCCTAGCGGGGGGTCAAGAGACCCAGTACTTC. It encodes CASSRGLAGGQETQYF.

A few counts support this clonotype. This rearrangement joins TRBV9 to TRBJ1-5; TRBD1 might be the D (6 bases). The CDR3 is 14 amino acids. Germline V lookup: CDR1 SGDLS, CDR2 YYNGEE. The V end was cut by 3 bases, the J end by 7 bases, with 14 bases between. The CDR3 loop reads CASSAKGGSQPQHF. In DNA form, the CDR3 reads TGTGCCAGCAGCGCAAAGGGGGGCAGCCAGCCCCAGCATTTT.

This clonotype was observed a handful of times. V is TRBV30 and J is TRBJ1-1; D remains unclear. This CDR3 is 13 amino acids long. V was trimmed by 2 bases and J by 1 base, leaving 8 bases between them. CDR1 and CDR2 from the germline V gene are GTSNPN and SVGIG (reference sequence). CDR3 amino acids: CAWSKGSNTEAFF. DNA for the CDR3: TGTGCCTGGAGTAAGGGCTCGAACACTGAAGCTTTCTTT.

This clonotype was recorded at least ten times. DNA of the CDR3: TGTGCCAGCAGTTTAATACAGGGGGCCTTTAACTATGGCTACACCTTC. Its protein product is CASSLIQGAFNYGYTF. The V call is TRBV28, the J call TRBJ1-2; 9 bases match TRBD1. This CDR3 is built from 16 residues. Germline values: CDR1 MDHEN, CDR2 SYDVKM. V shed 2 bases and J 1 base; nucleotides not matched to a gene: 5.